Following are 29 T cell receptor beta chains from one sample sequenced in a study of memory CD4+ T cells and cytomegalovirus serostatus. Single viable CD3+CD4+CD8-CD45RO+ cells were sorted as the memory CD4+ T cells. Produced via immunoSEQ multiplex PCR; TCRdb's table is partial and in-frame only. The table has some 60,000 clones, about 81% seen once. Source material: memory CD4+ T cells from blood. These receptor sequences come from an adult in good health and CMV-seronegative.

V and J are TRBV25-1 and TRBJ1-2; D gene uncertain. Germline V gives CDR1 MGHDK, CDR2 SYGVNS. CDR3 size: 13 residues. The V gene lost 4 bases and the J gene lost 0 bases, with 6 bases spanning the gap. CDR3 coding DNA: TGTGCCAGCAGTGGACGGACTAACTATGGCTACACCTTC. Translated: CASSGRTNYGYTF.

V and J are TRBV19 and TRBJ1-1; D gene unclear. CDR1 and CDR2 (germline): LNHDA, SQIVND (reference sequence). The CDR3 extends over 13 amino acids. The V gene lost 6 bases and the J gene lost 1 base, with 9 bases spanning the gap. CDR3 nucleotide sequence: TGTGCCAGTAGGGATCAAGGGAACACTGAAGCTTTCTTT. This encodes CASRDQGNTEAFF.

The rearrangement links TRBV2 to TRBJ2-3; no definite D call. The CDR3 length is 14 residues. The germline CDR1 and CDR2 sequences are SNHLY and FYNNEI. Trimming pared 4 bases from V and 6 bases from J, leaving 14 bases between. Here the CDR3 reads CASSVADPPDTQYF. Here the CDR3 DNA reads TGTGCCAGCAGTGTGGCCGACCCACCTGATACGCAGTATTTT. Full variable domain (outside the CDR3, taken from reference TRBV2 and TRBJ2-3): EPEVTQTPSHQVTQMGQEVILRCVPISNHLYFYWYRQILGQKVEFLVSFYNNEISEKSEIFDDQFSVERPDGSNFTLKIRSTKLEDSAMYFCASSVADPPDTQYFGPGTRLTVL.

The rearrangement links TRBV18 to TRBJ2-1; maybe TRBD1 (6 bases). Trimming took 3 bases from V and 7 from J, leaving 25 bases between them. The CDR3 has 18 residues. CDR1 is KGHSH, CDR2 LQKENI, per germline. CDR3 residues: CASSPRLRTASTFNEQFF. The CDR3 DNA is TGTGCCAGCTCACCTCGTCTACGGACAGCCTCCACTTTTAATGAGCAGTTCTTC.

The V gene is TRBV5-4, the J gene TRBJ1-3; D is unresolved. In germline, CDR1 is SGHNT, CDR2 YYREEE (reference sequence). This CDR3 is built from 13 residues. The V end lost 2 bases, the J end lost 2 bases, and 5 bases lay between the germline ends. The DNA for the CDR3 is TGTGCCAGCAGCTTTAGTACTGGAAACACCATATATTTT. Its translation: CASSFSTGNTIYF.

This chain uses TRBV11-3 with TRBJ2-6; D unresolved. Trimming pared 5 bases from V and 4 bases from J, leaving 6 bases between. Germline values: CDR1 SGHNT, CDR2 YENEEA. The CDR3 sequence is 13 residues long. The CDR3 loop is CASSRMGANVLTF. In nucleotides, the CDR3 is TGTGCCAGCAGCCGTATGGGGGCCAACGTCCTGACTTTC.

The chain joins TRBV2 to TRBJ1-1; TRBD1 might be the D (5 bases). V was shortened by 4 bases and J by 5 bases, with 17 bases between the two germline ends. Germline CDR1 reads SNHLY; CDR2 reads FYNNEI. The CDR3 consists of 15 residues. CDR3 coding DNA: TGTGCCAGCAGTGCCCCTGAGCAGGGTCAGACTGAAGCTTTCTTT. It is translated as CASSAPEQGQTEAFF.

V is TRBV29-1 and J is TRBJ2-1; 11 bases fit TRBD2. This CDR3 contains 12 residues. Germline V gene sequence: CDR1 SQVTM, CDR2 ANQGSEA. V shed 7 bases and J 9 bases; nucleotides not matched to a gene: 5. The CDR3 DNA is TGCAGCGGTACTAGCGGGAGTGGTGAGCAGTTCTTC. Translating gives CSGTSGSGEQFF.

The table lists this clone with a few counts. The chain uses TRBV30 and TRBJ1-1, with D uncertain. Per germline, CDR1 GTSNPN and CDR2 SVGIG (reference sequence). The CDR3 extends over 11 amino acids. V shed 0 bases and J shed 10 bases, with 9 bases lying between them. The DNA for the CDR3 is TGTGCCTGGAGTGTACTGGAGGGAGCTTTCTTT. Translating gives CAWSVLEGAFF.

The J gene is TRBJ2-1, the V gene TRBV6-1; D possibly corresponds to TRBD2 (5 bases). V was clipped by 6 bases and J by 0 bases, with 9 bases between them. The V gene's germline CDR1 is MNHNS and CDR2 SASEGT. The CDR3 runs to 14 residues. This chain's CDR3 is CASRDYISYNEQFF. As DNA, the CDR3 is TGTGCCAGCAGAGACTATATCTCCTACAATGAGCAGTTCTTC.

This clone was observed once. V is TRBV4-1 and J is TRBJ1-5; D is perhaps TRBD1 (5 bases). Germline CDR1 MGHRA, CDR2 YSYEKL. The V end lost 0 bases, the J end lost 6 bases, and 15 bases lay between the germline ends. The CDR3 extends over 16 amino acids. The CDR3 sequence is CASSQDVGLPSQPQHF. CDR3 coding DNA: TGCGCCAGCAGCCAAGATGTGGGACTACCCAGTCAGCCCCAGCATTTT.

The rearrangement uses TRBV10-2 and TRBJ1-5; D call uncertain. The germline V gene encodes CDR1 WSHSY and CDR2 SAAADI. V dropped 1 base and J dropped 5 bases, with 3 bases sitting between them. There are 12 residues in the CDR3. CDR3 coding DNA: TGCGCCAGCAGTGAGTGGGATCAGCCCCAGCATTTT. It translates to CASSEWDQPQHF.

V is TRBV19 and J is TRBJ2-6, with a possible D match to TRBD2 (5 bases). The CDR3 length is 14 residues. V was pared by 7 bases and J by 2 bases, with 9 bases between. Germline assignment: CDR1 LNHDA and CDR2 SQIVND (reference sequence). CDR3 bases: TGTGCCAGTATCCCGAGGGCTGGGGCCAACGTCCTGACTTTC. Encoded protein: CASIPRAGANVLTF.

CDR3 loop: CASSETDRRGGFF. In DNA, the CDR3 is TGTGCCAGCAGTGAAACGGACAGGAGGGGTGGGTTCTTC. The chain carries TRBV2 and TRBJ2-1, with D possibly being TRBD1 (7 bases). The germline CDR1 and CDR2 sequences are SNHLY and FYNNEI. Trimming removed 2 bases at V and 15 bases at J, with 17 bases between. This CDR3 spans 13 amino acids.

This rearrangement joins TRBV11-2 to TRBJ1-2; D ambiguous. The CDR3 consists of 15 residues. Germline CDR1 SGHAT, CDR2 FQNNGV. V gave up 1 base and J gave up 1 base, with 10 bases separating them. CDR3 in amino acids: CASSLGAGLNYGYTF. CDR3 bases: TGTGCCAGCAGCTTAGGGGCAGGTCTTAACTATGGCTACACCTTC. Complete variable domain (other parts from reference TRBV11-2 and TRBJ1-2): EAGVAQSPRYKIIEKRQSVAFWCNPISGHATLYWYQQILGQGPKLLIQFQNNGVVDDSQLPKDRFSAERLKGVDSTLKIQPAKLEDSAVYLCASSLGAGLNYGYTFGSGTRLTVV.

Here the CDR3 reads CASSLARQEPEAFF. CDR3 DNA sequence: TGTGCCAGCAGCTTAGCGAGACAGGAGCCTGAAGCTTTCTTT. The genes are TRBV7-2 and TRBJ1-1; the D gene is possibly TRBD1 (6 bases). This CDR3 has 14 residues. V shed 0 bases and J shed 6 bases, with 11 bases lying between them. Per germline, CDR1 SGHTA and CDR2 FQGNSA. Full variable domain (outside the CDR3, taken from reference TRBV7-2 and TRBJ1-1): GAGVSQSPSNKVTEKGKDVELRCDPISGHTALYWYRQSLGQGLEFLIYFQGNSAPDKSGLPSDRFSAERTGGSVSTLTIQRTQQEDSAVYLCASSLARQEPEAFFGQGTRLTVV.

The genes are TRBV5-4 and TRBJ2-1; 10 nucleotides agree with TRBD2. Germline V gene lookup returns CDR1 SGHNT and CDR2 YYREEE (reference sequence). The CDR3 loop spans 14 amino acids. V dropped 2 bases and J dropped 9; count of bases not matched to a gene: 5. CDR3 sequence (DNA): TGTGCCAGCAGCTTTCGGCTAGCGGGAGTTGAGCAGTTCTTC. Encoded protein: CASSFRLAGVEQFF. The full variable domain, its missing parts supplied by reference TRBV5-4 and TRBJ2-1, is ETGVTQSPTHLIKTRGQQVTLRCSSQSGHNTVSWYQQALGQGPQFIFQYYREEENGRGNFPPRFSGLQFPNYSSELNVNALELDDSALYLCASSFRLAGVEQFFGPGTRLTVL.

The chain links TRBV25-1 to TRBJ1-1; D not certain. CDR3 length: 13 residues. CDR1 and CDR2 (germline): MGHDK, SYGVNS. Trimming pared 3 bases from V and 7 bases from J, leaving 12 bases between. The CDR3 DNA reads TGTGCCAGCAGTGAGAGAATCAAGTTTGAAGCTTTCTTT. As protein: CASSERIKFEAFF.

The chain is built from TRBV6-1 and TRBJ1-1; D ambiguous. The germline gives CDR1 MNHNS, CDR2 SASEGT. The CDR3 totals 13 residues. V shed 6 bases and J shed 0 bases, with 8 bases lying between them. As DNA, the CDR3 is TGTGCCAGCAGCGGGAACATGAACACTGAAGCTTTCTTT. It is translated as CASSGNMNTEAFF.

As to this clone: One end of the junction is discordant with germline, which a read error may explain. The CDR3 loop is CASSSGPNYEQYF. CDR3 bases: TGTGCTAGCAGCTCCGGGCCTAACTACGAGCAGTACTTC. The chain couples TRBV7-7 to TRBJ2-7; D gene unclear. CDR3 length equals 13 residues. Germline loops: CDR1 SSHAT, CDR2 FNYEAQ (reference sequence).

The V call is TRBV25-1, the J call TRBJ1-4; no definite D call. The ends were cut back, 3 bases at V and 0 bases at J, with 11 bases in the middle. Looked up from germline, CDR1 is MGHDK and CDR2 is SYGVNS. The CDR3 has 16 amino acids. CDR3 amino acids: CASSDRPAATNEKLFF. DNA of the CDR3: TGTGCCAGCAGTGACCGACCGGCGGCAACTAATGAAAAACTGTTTTTT.

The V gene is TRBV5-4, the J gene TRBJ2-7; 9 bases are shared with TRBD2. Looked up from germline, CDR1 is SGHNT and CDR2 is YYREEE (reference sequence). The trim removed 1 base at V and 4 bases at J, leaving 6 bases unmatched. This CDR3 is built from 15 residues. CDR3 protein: CASSLRVAGAYEQYF. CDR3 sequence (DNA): TGTGCCAGCAGCTTGAGAGTAGCGGGAGCGTACGAGCAGTACTTC.

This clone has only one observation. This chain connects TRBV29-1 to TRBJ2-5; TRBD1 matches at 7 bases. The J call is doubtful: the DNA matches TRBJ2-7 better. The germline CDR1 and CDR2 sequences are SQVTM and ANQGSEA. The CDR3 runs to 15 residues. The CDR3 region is CSVEKMTGKGYEQYF. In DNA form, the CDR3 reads TGCAGCGTTGAGAAAATGACAGGGAAGGGCTACGAGCAGTACTTC.

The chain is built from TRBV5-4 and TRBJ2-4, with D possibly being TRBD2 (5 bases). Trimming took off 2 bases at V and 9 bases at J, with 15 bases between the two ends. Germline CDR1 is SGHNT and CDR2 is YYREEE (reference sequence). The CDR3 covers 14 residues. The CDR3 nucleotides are TGTGCCAGCAGCTTAGAGACGGGGTCATCCATTCAGTACTTC. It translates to CASSLETGSSIQYF. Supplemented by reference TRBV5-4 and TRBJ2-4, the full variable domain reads ETGVTQSPTHLIKTRGQQVTLRCSSQSGHNTVSWYQQALGQGPQFIFQYYREEENGRGNFPPRFSGLQFPNYSSELNVNALELDDSALYLCASSLETGSSIQYFGAGTRLSVL.

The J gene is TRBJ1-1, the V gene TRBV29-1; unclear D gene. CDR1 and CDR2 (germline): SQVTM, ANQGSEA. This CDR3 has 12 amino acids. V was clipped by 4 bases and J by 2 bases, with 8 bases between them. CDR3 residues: CSVVWSNTEAFF. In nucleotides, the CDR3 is TGCAGCGTTGTATGGTCTAACACTGAAGCTTTCTTT. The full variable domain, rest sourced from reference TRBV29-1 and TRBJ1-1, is SAVISQKPSRDICQRGTSLTIQCQVDSQVTMMFWYRQQPGQSLTLIATANQGSEATYESGFVIDKFPISRPNLTFSTLTVSNMSPEDSSIYLCSVVWSNTEAFFGQGTRLTVV.

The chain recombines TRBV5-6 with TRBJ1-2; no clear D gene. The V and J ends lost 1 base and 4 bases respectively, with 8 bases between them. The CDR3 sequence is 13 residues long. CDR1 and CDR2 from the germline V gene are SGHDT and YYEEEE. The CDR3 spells CASSLPQSYGYTF. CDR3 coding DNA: TGTGCCAGCAGCTTGCCCCAGAGCTATGGCTACACCTTC.

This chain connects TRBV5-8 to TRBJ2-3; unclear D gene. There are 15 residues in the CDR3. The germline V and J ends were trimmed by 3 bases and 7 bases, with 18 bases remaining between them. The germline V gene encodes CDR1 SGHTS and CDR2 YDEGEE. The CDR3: CASSSPRGPRNTQYF. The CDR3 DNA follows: TGTGCCAGCAGCTCCCCGAGAGGACCCCGTAATACGCAGTATTTT.

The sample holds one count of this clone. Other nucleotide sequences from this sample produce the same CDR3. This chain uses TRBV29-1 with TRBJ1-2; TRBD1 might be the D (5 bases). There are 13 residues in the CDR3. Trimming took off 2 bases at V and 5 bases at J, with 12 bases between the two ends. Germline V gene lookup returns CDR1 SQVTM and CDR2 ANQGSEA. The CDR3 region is CSVELGDGYGYTF. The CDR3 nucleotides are TGCAGCGTTGAATTGGGGGACGGTTATGGCTACACCTTC.

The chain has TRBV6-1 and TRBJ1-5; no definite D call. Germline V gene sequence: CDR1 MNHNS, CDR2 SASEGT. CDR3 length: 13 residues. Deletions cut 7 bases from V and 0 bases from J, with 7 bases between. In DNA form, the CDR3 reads TGTGCCAGCAAAGAGGGTAGCAATCAGCCCCAGCATTTT. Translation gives CASKEGSNQPQHF.